This record covers a single T cell receptor (beta chain). Its cognate antigen is unknown. This sample stems from a study of T cell repertoires in cytomegalovirus infection. The overall study: HLA-B-restricted CMV epitopes that are well studied were used alongside recently identified HLA-C-restricted ones. CMV infection and matching HLA type were both indicated by public TCR beta signatures. The study, taken as a whole, reports: It was HLA-C-restricted CMV-specific TCR beta clonotypes that dominated the response ex vivo. CMV carriers with the relevant HLA were identified by cumulative public TCR beta family frequency.

TCRdb itself ran the reads through MiXCR, one entry per CDR3 protein. The repertoire consists of over 250,000 distinct CDR3 sequences, with about 20% occurring once and the leading ten covering roughly 20%. V was pared by 0 bases and J by 0 bases, with 11 bases between. The germline gives CDR1 DFQATT, CDR2 SNEGSKA (reference sequence). The CDR3 is made up of 15 amino acids. This chain connects TRBV20-1 to TRBJ1-1; no firm D call. The sequencing used cultured PBMCs, collected from culture after CMV antigen stimulation. This sequence originates from a human donor in good health (CMV status not recorded). Some clones in this sample may be carry-over from other donors' samples. CDR3 DNA sequence: TGCAGTGCTAGAGATTGGAAGGGAATGAACACTGAAGCTTTCTTT. Translated, it gives CSARDWKGMNTEAFF.